This TCR beta chain stems from a study of T-cell memory formation after mild COVID-19. About the study: The study found TCR clusters largely donor specific. Study outcomes and limitations: The study detected some responding clones in pre-infection memory, suggesting cross-reactive memory joined. There was a balanced CD4/CD8 profile in clones contracting day 15 to 85, and later expanders leaned CD4+.

TCRalpha and TCRbeta libraries used 5'RACE with constant-segment primers and UMIs. Using its own MiXCR run on the 5' RACE reads, TCRdb lists one record per CDR3 protein. The sample lists 180,000 or so distinct CDR3 sequences, 9.5% to 13% occurring once. CDR3 size: 16 residues. Germline V gene lookup returns CDR1 SGDLS and CDR2 YYNGEE. V was trimmed by 3 bases and J by 9 bases, leaving 19 bases between them. Turning to this clonotype: As yet, its antigen is unknown.

The sequence derives from a man aged 18 to 30 who had mild COVID-19 (a few samples of this study predate the infection). Cell type and time point are not known. The chain is built from TRBV9 and TRBJ1-6; possible D gene TRBD1, 6 bases. Sequenced material: PBMCs or a T cell subset sorted from them (not recorded which). The CDR3 region has the DNA TGTGCCAGCAGCGAAGATTCACAGGGCGTAGGTTCACCCCTCCACTTT. This translates into CASSEDSQGVGSPLHF.